Following are 30 T cell receptor beta chains from one sample sequenced in a study of blood T cell repertoires in COVID-19. Clones were read by immunoSEQ multiplex PCR, and TCRdb kept only the in-frame ones, dropping some. The table has 53,000 or so clones, approximately 90% seen once. The specimen was peripheral blood. The source of these receptors is a human donor in a cohort sampled during active COVID-19.

The rearrangement uses TRBV6-6 and TRBJ2-5; D may be TRBD2 (6 bases). CDR3 length: 16 amino acids. Germline loops: CDR1 MNHNY, CDR2 SVGAGI (reference sequence). The V gene lost 0 bases and the J gene lost 5 bases, with 16 bases spanning the gap. The chain's CDR3 is CASSYSRRDAEETQYF. CDR3 DNA sequence: TGTGCCAGCAGTTACTCGAGGCGGGACGCGGAGGAGACCCAGTACTTC.

The J gene is TRBJ2-1, the V gene TRBV2; perhaps TRBD2 as D (5 bases). V was clipped by 8 bases and J by 5 bases, with 16 bases between them. The CDR3 has 14 amino acids. Germline loops: CDR1 SNHLY, CDR2 FYNNEI. CDR3 nucleotides: TGTGCCAGCCGGGTGAGGGTATTTAACAATGAGCAGTTCTTC. It is translated as CASRVRVFNNEQFF.

The V and J genes are TRBV27 and TRBJ1-3, with D possibly matching TRBD1 (5 bases). The V gene lost 2 bases and the J gene lost 7 bases, with 9 bases spanning the gap. This CDR3 has 13 amino acids. Germline V CDR1 and CDR2: MNHEY, SMNVEV (reference sequence). DNA for the CDR3: TGTGCCAGCAGTTTAATCGGGACTAACACCATATATTTT. This translates into CASSLIGTNTIYF.

This clone has more than one count but fewer than ten. The chain combines TRBV7-9 with TRBJ1-3; weak D call: TRBD1 (6 bases). The CDR3 totals 15 residues. The germline V and J ends were trimmed by 3 bases and 8 bases, with 17 bases remaining between them. Germline V gene data show CDR1 as SEHNR and CDR2 as FQNEAQ (reference sequence). CDR3: CASSFTQGTVDTIYF. The CDR3 DNA is TGTGCCAGCAGCTTTACCCAGGGGACGGTGGACACCATATATTTT. The full variable domain, in which reference TRBV7-9 and TRBJ1-3 provide the parts outside the CDR3, is DTGVSQNPRHKITKRGQNVTFRCDPISEHNRLYWYRQTLGQGPEFLTYFQNEAQLEKSRLLSDRFSAERPKGSFSTLEIQRTEQGDSAMYLCASSFTQGTVDTIYFGEGSWLTVV.

This rearrangement joins TRBV28 to TRBJ2-4; 7 bases match TRBD1. This CDR3 is 18 amino acids long. With 4 bases clipped from V and 1 base from J, the junction kept 13 bases outside the gene matches. The germline V gene encodes CDR1 MDHEN and CDR2 SYDVKM. In DNA, the CDR3 is TGTGCCAGCAGTTCTGAAGCGACAGGGTTTGTGGCCAAAAACATTCAGTACTTC. Protein: CASSSEATGFVAKNIQYF. The full variable domain, its missing parts supplied by reference TRBV28 and TRBJ2-4, is DVKVTQSSRYLVKRTGEKVFLECVQDMDHENMFWYRQDPGLGLRLIYFSYDVKMKEKGDIPEGYSVSREKKERFSLILESASTNQTSMYLCASSSEATGFVAKNIQYFGAGTRLSVL.

V is TRBV5-1 and J is TRBJ1-6; TRBD1 matches 9 bases. The length of the CDR3 is 16 residues. V lost 0 bases and J lost 7; bases outside the gene matches: 5. CDR1 is SGHRS, CDR2 YFSETQ, per germline. The CDR3 region has the DNA TGCGCCAGCAGCTTGGGCTATGGACAGGGGAATTCACCCCTCCACTTT. It yields the protein CASSLGYGQGNSPLHF.

The chain recombines TRBV3-1 (or the pseudogene TRBV3-2) with TRBJ1-2; no reliable D call. Germline-derived CDR1 and CDR2 are LGHDT and YNNKEL (reference sequence). The length of the CDR3 is 13 residues. V dropped 4 bases and J dropped 4 bases, with 10 bases sitting between them. In DNA form, the CDR3 reads TGTGCCAGCAGCCCCCGGGGAACCTATGGCTACACCTTC. Protein: CASSPRGTYGYTF.

J is TRBJ2-1 and V is TRBV30; tentative D call: TRBD2 (5 bases). Per germline, CDR1 GTSNPN and CDR2 SVGIG (reference sequence). V was trimmed by 2 bases and J by 2 bases, leaving 13 bases between them. The CDR3 sequence is 15 residues long. CDR3 nucleotide sequence: TGTGCCTGGAGTTTCCGAGGAGGCGCCTACAATGAGCAGTTCTTC. Translation gives CAWSFRGGAYNEQFF.

This clone was found once. The chain employs TRBV6-5 and TRBJ1-5; D is unclear. Germline CDR1 and CDR2: MNHEY and SVGAGI. CDR3 length: 14 residues. V was clipped by 5 bases and J by 0 bases, with 8 bases between them. The CDR3 here is CASSQYDSNQPQHF. The CDR3 DNA reads as TGTGCCAGCAGTCAGTATGATAGCAATCAGCCCCAGCATTTT.

The J gene is TRBJ2-1, the V gene TRBV27; D is ambiguous. Trimming left V 6 bases short and J 6 bases short, with 15 bases between. Germline V gives CDR1 MNHEY, CDR2 SMNVEV (reference sequence). CDR3 length equals 14 residues. CDR3 sequence: CASSPLLPSNEQFF. Here the CDR3 DNA reads TGTGCCAGCAGCCCACTCCTACCTTCCAATGAGCAGTTCTTC.

V usage is TRBV20-1 and J usage is TRBJ1-4, with TRBD1 as a possible D gene (5 bases). V gave up 6 bases and J gave up 8 bases, with 19 bases separating them. Per germline, CDR1 DFQATT and CDR2 SNEGSKA (reference sequence). The length of the CDR3 is 14 residues. CDR3 in amino acids: CSASRQLRYEKLFF. CDR3 nucleotide sequence: TGCAGTGCAAGTCGACAGTTACGTTACGAAAAACTGTTTTTT.

The chain has TRBV6-2 or TRBV6-3 and TRBJ1-6; D possibly corresponds to TRBD1 (5 bases). Germline CDR1 MNHEY, CDR2 SVGEGT. This CDR3 spans 21 amino acids. Trimming removed 6 bases at V and 11 bases at J, with 38 bases between. CDR3 protein: CASSPPLPQLGRVREFTPLHF. DNA of the CDR3: TGTGCCAGCAGCCCCCCTTTGCCTCAGTTGGGACGCGTCCGGGAGTTCACACCCCTCCACTTT.

CDR3 in amino acids: CASSFQGQKTQYF. The CDR3 bases are TGTGCCAGCAGTTTTCAGGGACAGAAGACCCAGTACTTC. This chain joins TRBV28 and TRBJ2-5; 7 bases map to TRBD1. The germline gives CDR1 MDHEN, CDR2 SYDVKM. J was trimmed by 6 bases and V by 3 bases; bases with no gene match: 4. The CDR3 spans 13 residues.

This sequence joins TRBV5-1 and TRBJ2-5, with unresolved D. Trimming removed 2 bases from V and 4 bases from J, with 15 bases in between. CDR3 length equals 15 residues. Per germline, CDR1 SGHRS and CDR2 YFSETQ. CDR3 in amino acids: CASSFDVNYRETQYF. CDR3 DNA sequence: TGCGCCAGCAGCTTTGATGTCAACTATCGAGAGACCCAGTACTTC. The full variable domain, rest sourced from reference TRBV5-1 and TRBJ2-5, is KAGVTQTPRYLIKTRGQQVTLSCSPISGHRSVSWYQQTPGQGLQFLFEYFSETQRNKGNFPGRFSGRQFSNSRSEMNVSTLELGDSALYLCASSFDVNYRETQYFGPGTRLLVL.

The chain joins TRBV21-1 to TRBJ1-1; the listed D gene, TRBD1, was not tested against the DNA. TRBV21-1 constitutes a pseudogene. This CDR3 is 17 amino acids long. The CDR3 loop is CASSKVKTANMNTEAFF. The DNA of the CDR3 is TGTGCCAGCAGCAAAGTCAAGACAGCTAATATGAACACTGAAGCTTTCTTT.

The V call is TRBV5-4, the J call TRBJ1-1; D call uncertain. The V end lost 1 base, the J end lost 1 base, and 8 bases lay between the germline ends. The CDR3 consists of 14 residues. Germline V gene data show CDR1 as SGHNT and CDR2 as YYREEE (reference sequence). CDR3 in DNA: TGTGCCAGCAGCTTGACTAACGAGAACACTGAAGCTTTCTTT. The encoded protein is CASSLTNENTEAFF.

The chain employs TRBV10-3 and TRBJ1-1, with a possible D match to TRBD1 (6 bases). The CDR3 consists of 17 residues. Deletions cut 0 bases from V and 11 bases from J, with 25 bases between. Germline V gives CDR1 ENHRY, CDR2 SYGVKD. CDR3 in DNA: TGTGCCATCAGTGAGTCGAGCGGGGGCGGGGGACAAAAGGTCGCTTTCTTT. Translating it yields CAISESSGGGGQKVAFF.

V usage is TRBV11-1 and J usage is TRBJ2-6; D is undetermined. The germline V and J ends were trimmed by 1 base and 3 bases, with 4 bases remaining between them. The germline V gene has CDR1 SGHAT and CDR2 FQDESV (reference sequence). The CDR3 has 14 residues. The CDR3 protein is CASSLVGGANVLTF. The CDR3 DNA reads TGTGCCAGCAGCTTAGTCGGTGGGGCCAACGTCCTGACTTTC.

The CDR3 nucleotides read TGTGCCAGCAGTTTTCGGCGGGAGTGGTTGAATGAGCAGTTCTTC. Encoded protein: CASSFRREWLNEQFF. V usage is TRBV28 and J usage is TRBJ2-1; 7 nucleotides match TRBD2. This CDR3 is 15 amino acids long. The V gene's germline CDR1 is MDHEN and CDR2 SYDVKM. V was clipped by 3 bases and J by 7 bases; unmatched bases: 9.

In regard to this clone: At one end the junction does not follow the germline gene, possibly because of a read error. The gene calls are TRBV30 and TRBJ2-5, with D possibly TRBD1 on 6 matching bases. Germline lookup yields CDR1 GTSNPN and CDR2 SVGIG (reference sequence). This CDR3 contains 11 residues. DNA for the CDR3: TGCTCCTGGGGGCTCGGGGAGACCCAGTACTTC. As protein: CSWGLGETQYF.

J is TRBJ2-1 and V is TRBV5-3, with D possibly being TRBD2 (5 bases). TRBV5-3 is flagged as an ORF with uncertain function. Trimming took 4 bases from V and 6 from J, leaving 17 bases between them. The CDR3 consists of 15 residues. The CDR3 spells CARSPDGVGPNEQFF. The CDR3 nucleotides are TGTGCCAGAAGCCCGGACGGGGTAGGCCCCAATGAGCAGTTCTTC.

This rearrangement joins TRBV11-2 to TRBJ2-1, with D uncertain. Germline CDR1 SGHAT, CDR2 FQNNGV. V lost 5 bases and J 3 bases, leaving 14 bases between the germline ends. The CDR3 is 15 residues long. In DNA form, the CDR3 reads TGTGCCAGCAGCCAAACCTCGGCGGACTACAATGAGCAGTTCTTC. The encoded protein is CASSQTSADYNEQFF.

V usage is TRBV11-2 and J usage is TRBJ1-2; TRBD1 agrees at 8 bases. This CDR3 region has 14 residues. J lost 4 bases, V lost 6 bases, and 7 bases had no gene match. From germline, CDR1 is SGHAT and CDR2 FQNNGV. The CDR3 DNA reads TGTGCCAGCAGTAACAGGGGGATTTCCTATGGCTACACCTTC. Translated: CASSNRGISYGYTF.

Only one count was recorded for this clone. The chain is built from TRBV28 and TRBJ2-5; D is possibly TRBD2 (5 bases). The CDR3 spans 14 residues. Trimming took 5 bases from V and 5 from J, leaving 15 bases between them. CDR1 MDHEN and CDR2 SYDVKM come from the germline V gene. The CDR3 DNA reads TGTGCCAGCAGTGAGGGTCCTTGGTGGGAGACCCAGTACTTC. This gives the protein CASSEGPWWETQYF.

V gene TRBV30 combines with J gene TRBJ1-3; no definite D call. The CDR3 is 15 amino acids. CDR1 is GTSNPN, CDR2 SVGIG, per germline (reference sequence). The germline V and J ends were trimmed by 4 bases and 0 bases, with 13 bases remaining between them. The CDR3 sequence is CAWKRMGFSGNTIYF. The CDR3 DNA reads as TGTGCCTGGAAAAGAATGGGCTTCTCTGGAAACACCATATATTTT.

The V gene is TRBV5-6, the J gene TRBJ1-1; D gene unclear. The CDR3 totals 13 residues. V was clipped by 4 bases and J by 1 base, with 8 bases between them. Germline CDR1 and CDR2: SGHDT and YYEEEE. CDR3 in DNA: TGTGCCAGCAGCCGCGGCCGGAACACTGAAGCTTTCTTT. Amino acids: CASSRGRNTEAFF.

The chain combines TRBV7-9 with TRBJ1-5, with TRBD1 as a possible D gene (6 bases). CDR1 and CDR2 from the germline V gene are SEHNR and FQNEAQ (reference sequence). Trimming pared 4 bases from V and 1 base from J, leaving 8 bases between. The CDR3 is 14 residues long. CDR3: CASSSQGSNQPQHF. In DNA, the CDR3 is TGTGCCAGCAGCTCACAGGGAAGCAATCAGCCCCAGCATTTT.

V is TRBV5-1 and J is TRBJ2-7; D is unresolved. Trimming left V 4 bases short and J 2 bases short, with 10 bases between. The CDR3 has 13 residues. Per the germline V gene, CDR1 is SGHRS and CDR2 is YFSETQ. CDR3 nucleotide sequence: TGCGCCAGCAGCAATCTGGAGACCTACGAGCAGTACTTC. Residues: CASSNLETYEQYF.

This chain joins TRBV7-8 and TRBJ2-3; 9 bases align to TRBD2. The CDR3 has 16 residues. With V trimmed by 1 base and J by 7 bases, 9 bases remained unmatched. The germline V gene encodes CDR1 SGHVS and CDR2 FQNEAQ. The CDR3 protein is CASSLVIAGVGNTQYF. CDR3 bases: TGTGCCAGCAGCTTAGTTATAGCGGGAGTGGGAAATACGCAGTATTTT.

The CDR3 loop is CAWSTASGGYNEQFF. The CDR3 region has the DNA TGTGCCTGGAGTACGGCTAGCGGGGGTTACAATGAGCAGTTCTTC. The chain recombines TRBV30 with TRBJ2-1, with 10 bases fitting TRBD2. Germline V gene data show CDR1 as GTSNPN and CDR2 as SVGIG (reference sequence). The CDR3 has 15 residues. V lost 2 bases, J lost 4 bases, and 5 bases stayed unmatched. Full variable domain (missing parts from reference TRBV30 and TRBJ2-1): SQTIHQWPATLVQPVGSPLSLECTVEGTSNPNLYWYRQAAGRGLQLLFYSVGIGQISSEVPQNLSASRPQDRQFILSSKKLLLSDSGFYLCAWSTASGGYNEQFFGPGTRLTVL.